This entry describes one TCR beta chain. This specimen comes from a study of blood T cell repertoires in COVID-19. Trimming at V came to 3 bases and at J to 6 bases, leaving 2 bases not matched to a gene. The CDR3 runs 14 residues. From germline, CDR1 is MNHEY and CDR2 SMNVEV (reference sequence). Produced via immunoSEQ multiplex PCR; TCRdb's table is partial and in-frame only. The sample lists 270,000 or so clones; more than 75% were seen once. Sequencing input: PBMCs or T cells enriched from blood (not recorded which). The origin of this receptor is a woman between 18 and 29 years old who had recovered from COVID-19. This sequence joins TRBV27 and TRBJ1-6; 7 bases are a match to TRBD1. The CDR3 region is CASSFGQVNSPLHF. CDR3 coding DNA: TGTGCCAGCAGTTTCGGACAGGTTAATTCACCCCTCCACTTT.